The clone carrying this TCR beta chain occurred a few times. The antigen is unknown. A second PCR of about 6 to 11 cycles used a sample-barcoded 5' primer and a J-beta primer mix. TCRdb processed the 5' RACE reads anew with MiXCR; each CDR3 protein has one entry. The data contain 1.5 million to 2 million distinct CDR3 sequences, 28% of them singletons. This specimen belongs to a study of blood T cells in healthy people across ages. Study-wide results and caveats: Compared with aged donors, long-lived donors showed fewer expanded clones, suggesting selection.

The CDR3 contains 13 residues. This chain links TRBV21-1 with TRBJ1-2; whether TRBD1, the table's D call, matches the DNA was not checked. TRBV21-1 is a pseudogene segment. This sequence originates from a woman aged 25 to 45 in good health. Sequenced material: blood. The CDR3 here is CASSFPAGDGYTF. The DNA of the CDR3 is TGTGCCAGCAGCTTTCCCGCAGGGGATGGCTACACCTTC.